This TCR beta chain derives from a study of T cell repertoires in cytomegalovirus infection. Germline loops: CDR1 MGHRA, CDR2 YSYEKL. V lost 5 bases to trimming and J lost 4 bases, with 11 bases between them. The CDR3 covers 13 residues. TCRdb re-called the reads through MiXCR, storing one row per CDR3 protein. The sample includes around 530,000 distinct CDR3 sequences, approximately 16% of them seen just once. Whole-study results and caveats: Clonotype analysis showed dominance of the ex vivo response by HLA-C-restricted CMV-specific TCR beta clonotypes.

This clonotype was picked up a small number of times. Its antigen is unidentified. The chain recombines TRBV4-1 with TRBJ1-1; D call uncertain. Sequencing input: CD8+ T cells from PBMCs. The TCR sequence derives from a human donor in good health (CMV status not recorded). Some clones in this sample may be carry-over from other donors' samples. CDR3 bases: TGCGCCAGCAGCTCCCTCTGGAGCACTGAAGCTTTCTTT. Translation: CASSSLWSTEAFF.